This is a list of T cell receptor beta chains from one sample in a study of T cell changes during pregnancy in multiple sclerosis. Sequencing was performed with immunoSEQ multiplex PCR; in TCRdb, only in-frame clones are kept and a portion is missing. The sample holds approximately 46,000 clones, around 90% seen once. The starting material was CD8+ T cells from peripheral blood mononuclear cells, obtained in the second trimester of pregnancy. All receptors derive from a female donor with multiple sclerosis, enrolled in a pregnancy study. Both conserved end residues are part of each CDR3.

V gene: TRBV7-9; J gene: TRBJ1-1; CDR3 length: 13; CDR3 protein: CASNGQTNTEAFF
V gene: TRBV28; J gene: TRBJ2-1; CDR3 length: 15; CDR3 protein: CASSLSGQIYNEQFF
V gene: TRBV5-4; J gene: TRBJ2-7; CDR3 length: 12; CDR3 protein: CASSLGGYEQYF
V gene: TRBV4-3; J gene: TRBJ1-2; CDR3 length: 15; CDR3 protein: CASSQDWTELYGYTF
V gene: TRBV29-1; J gene: TRBJ2-1; CDR3 length: 17; CDR3 protein: CSVEKSISGGNINEQFF
V gene: TRBV19; J gene: TRBJ1-5; CDR3 length: 17; CDR3 protein: CASSPQGGAGPNQPQHF
V gene: TRBV6-6; J gene: TRBJ1-6; CDR3 length: 14; CDR3 protein: CASRVSSYNSPLHF
V gene: TRBV7-2; J gene: TRBJ1-1; CDR3 length: 18; CDR3 protein: CASSLVSQAVAFGFEAFF
V gene: TRBV2; J gene: TRBJ2-5; CDR3 length: 15; CDR3 protein: CASSESGAGQETQYF
V gene: TRBV12-5; J gene: TRBJ2-5; CDR3 length: 14; CDR3 protein: CASGAGTRGETQYF
V gene: TRBV7-2; J gene: TRBJ1-4; CDR3 length: 16; CDR3 protein: CASSSPLTGGNEKLFF
V gene: TRBV9; J gene: TRBJ2-1; CDR3 length: 16; CDR3 protein: CASSALTSGGYNEQFF
V gene: TRBV5-4; J gene: TRBJ2-7; CDR3 length: 15; CDR3 protein: CASSLGGNSPYEQYF
V gene: TRBV9; J gene: TRBJ2-5; CDR3 length: 14; CDR3 protein: CASSPGGSQETQYF
V gene: TRBV19; J gene: TRBJ2-2; CDR3 length: 12; CDR3 protein: CASSPYTGELFF
V gene: TRBV7-9; J gene: TRBJ2-7; CDR3 length: 18; CDR3 protein: CASSFPRSDRGNRDEQYF
V gene: TRBV9; J gene: TRBJ1-1; CDR3 length: 14; CDR3 protein: CASSPGGPNTEAFF
V gene: TRBV7-2; J gene: TRBJ2-7; CDR3 length: 16; CDR3 protein: CASSLGAGTSLYEQYF
V gene: TRBV30; J gene: TRBJ1-5; CDR3 length: 15; CDR3 protein: CAWSVREDSNQPQHF
V gene: TRBV9; J gene: TRBJ2-1; CDR3 length: 15; CDR3 protein: CASSISGGVYNEQFF
V gene: TRBV7-8; J gene: TRBJ2-3; CDR3 length: 16; CDR3 protein: CASSLAVAGGPDTQYF
V gene: TRBV4-1; J gene: TRBJ1-2; CDR3 length: 17; CDR3 protein: CASSKIRQVDEGYGYTF
V gene: TRBV4-1; J gene: TRBJ2-2; CDR3 length: 13; CDR3 protein: CASSQEGDYRLFF
V gene: TRBV10-1; J gene: TRBJ1-1; CDR3 length: 18; CDR3 protein: CASSESALGRPLGTEAFF
V gene: TRBV5-1; J gene: TRBJ2-1; CDR3 length: 15; CDR3 protein: CASSFWTGSSNEQFF
V gene: TRBV27; J gene: TRBJ2-7; CDR3 length: 14; CDR3 protein: CASSLRGLVYEQYF
V gene: TRBV4-1; J gene: TRBJ2-5; CDR3 length: 16; CDR3 protein: CASSPGDATFQETQYF
V gene: TRBV9; J gene: TRBJ1-3; CDR3 length: 14; CDR3 protein: CASSPGGSGNTIYF
V gene: TRBV4-3; J gene: TRBJ1-3; CDR3 length: 15; CDR3 protein: CASSQQEGSGNTIYF
V gene: TRBV15; J gene: TRBJ2-7; CDR3 length: 15; CDR3 protein: CATSRDGGRGYEQYF
V gene: TRBV7-2; J gene: TRBJ1-2; CDR3 length: 16; CDR3 protein: CASLASWGGDGYGYTF
V gene: TRBV2; J gene: TRBJ1-3; CDR3 length: 14; CDR3 protein: CASRDTSHRNTIYF
V gene: TRBV5-4; J gene: TRBJ2-7; CDR3 length: 15; CDR3 protein: CASSSLAGGPYEQYF
V gene: TRBV14; J gene: TRBJ2-1; CDR3 length: 13; CDR3 protein: CASSPGTHNEQFF
V gene: TRBV19; J gene: TRBJ1-5; CDR3 length: 14; CDR3 protein: CASSIWTGDQPQHF
V gene: TRBV12-5; J gene: TRBJ1-1; CDR3 length: 14; CDR3 protein: CASGPGTGHTEAFF
V gene: TRBV6-6; J gene: TRBJ1-2; CDR3 length: 13; CDR3 protein: CASSPGGNYGYTF
V gene: TRBV6-5; J gene: TRBJ2-2; CDR3 length: 13; CDR3 protein: CASSNRGTGELFF
V gene: TRBV7-9; J gene: TRBJ2-7; CDR3 length: 13; CDR3 protein: CASSRDSSYEQYF
V gene: TRBV7-6; J gene: TRBJ2-3; CDR3 length: 14; CDR3 protein: CASSPRDRGDTQYF
V gene: TRBV7-6; J gene: TRBJ1-1; CDR3 length: 14; CDR3 protein: CASSSLDRNTEAFF
V gene: TRBV7-9; J gene: TRBJ1-1; CDR3 length: 15; CDR3 protein: CASSLVGQGGTEAFF